These T cell receptor beta chains were read from a single sample in a study of CD8 T cells in Susac syndrome. A single record per CDR3 protein comes from TCRdb applying MiXCR to the immunoSEQ multiplex PCR reads. The sample holds around 90,000 distinct CDR3 sequences, roughly 96% seen once. Sequenced material: CD8+ T cells from PBMCs. The source is a human donor with Susac syndrome. The CDR3 runs from the conserved cysteine through the conserved F or W. The order of the fields is clone size, V gene, D gene, J gene, CDR3 DNA, CDR3 protein. D genes are given only for firm matches. Clone size, where shown, is once, few, many, or a class for clones that have expanded.

clone_size: NA
v_call: TRBV20-1
d_call: TRBD1
j_call: TRBJ2-2
cdr3_nt: TGCAGTGCTCAGGACAGGGGCGACACCGGGGAGCTGTTTTTT
cdr3_aa: CSAQDRGDTGELFF

clone_size: NA
v_call: TRBV6-1
d_call: NA
j_call: TRBJ1-1
cdr3_nt: TGTGCCAGCACCCCGGGGAGGGGGTCGGATTGGGACACTGAAGCTTTCTTT
cdr3_aa: CASTPGRGSDWDTEAFF

clone_size: NA
v_call: TRBV4-3
d_call: TRBD1
j_call: TRBJ1-2
cdr3_nt: TGCGCCAGCAGCCAAGCCGACGACAGGGGGCTGAATGGCTACACCTTC
cdr3_aa: CASSQADDRGLNGYTF

clone_size: NA
v_call: TRBV6-2/TRBV6-3
d_call: NA
j_call: TRBJ1-1
cdr3_nt: TGTGCCAGCAGTTACTCGAGGGAGGGTGCTTTCTTT
cdr3_aa: CASSYSREGAFF

clone_size: NA
v_call: TRBV30
d_call: NA
j_call: TRBJ1-5
cdr3_nt: TGTGCCTGGAGTCCGGGGTATAGCAATCAGCCCCAGCATTTT
cdr3_aa: CAWSPGYSNQPQHF

clone_size: once
v_call: TRBV6-6
d_call: NA
j_call: TRBJ1-1
cdr3_nt: TGTGCCAGCTACCGACCGTCAGAAGCTTTCTTT
cdr3_aa: CASYRPSEAFF

clone_size: NA
v_call: TRBV12-3/TRBV12-4
d_call: NA
j_call: TRBJ1-5
cdr3_nt: TGTGCCAGCAGTTTAGGGAGCAATCAGCCCCAGCATTTT
cdr3_aa: CASSLGSNQPQHF

clone_size: NA
v_call: TRBV3-1
d_call: NA
j_call: TRBJ1-2
cdr3_nt: TGTGCCAGCAGCCAAGACCCACTCGGGAATTGGGCCTATGGCTACACCTTC
cdr3_aa: CASSQDPLGNWAYGYTF

clone_size: NA
v_call: TRBV20-1
d_call: NA
j_call: TRBJ2-3
cdr3_nt: TGCAGTGCTAGAGTTACCGGCACAGATACGCAGTATTTT
cdr3_aa: CSARVTGTDTQYF

clone_size: once
v_call: TRBV20-1
d_call: NA
j_call: TRBJ2-3
cdr3_nt: TGCAGTGCTACCACGCGGCGCCGTACCCGCGCCGATACGCAGTATTTT
cdr3_aa: CSATTRRRTRADTQYF

clone_size: NA
v_call: TRBV5-4
d_call: NA
j_call: TRBJ2-1
cdr3_nt: TGTGCCAGCACCCTAGCCCGGTCGGGTGAGCAGTTCTTC
cdr3_aa: CASTLARSGEQFF

clone_size: NA
v_call: TRBV7-9
d_call: TRBD2
j_call: TRBJ2-1
cdr3_nt: TGTGCCAGCAGCTCCGGGACTAGCCGGAATGAGCAGTTCTTC
cdr3_aa: CASSSGTSRNEQFF

clone_size: NA
v_call: TRBV4-1
d_call: NA
j_call: TRBJ1-5
cdr3_nt: TGCGCCAGCAGCCAAGCCCCCGCGGGGGTGCAGCCCCAGCATTTT
cdr3_aa: CASSQAPAGVQPQHF

clone_size: NA
v_call: TRBV5-8
d_call: TRBD1
j_call: TRBJ1-1
cdr3_nt: TGTGCCAGCAGCACGGGACAGGGGGACACTGAAGCTTTCTTT
cdr3_aa: CASSTGQGDTEAFF

clone_size: NA
v_call: TRBV27
d_call: NA
j_call: TRBJ2-6
cdr3_nt: TGTGCCAGCACTCTTGTGATTAGCTCTGGGGCCAACGTCCTGACTTTC
cdr3_aa: CASTLVISSGANVLTF

clone_size: NA
v_call: TRBV11-3
d_call: TRBD1
j_call: TRBJ1-2
cdr3_nt: TGTGCCAGCAGCCTCCAAACCCTACCGGGACAGGGGGGTGATGGCTACACCTTC
cdr3_aa: CASSLQTLPGQGGDGYTF

clone_size: NA
v_call: TRBV7-9
d_call: NA
j_call: TRBJ1-1
cdr3_nt: TGTGCCAGCAGCTTGATTGTCACTGAAGCTTTCTTT
cdr3_aa: CASSLIVTEAFF

clone_size: NA
v_call: TRBV7-2
d_call: NA
j_call: TRBJ2-5
cdr3_nt: TGTGCCAGCAGCCCCGACTTCCAAGAGACCCAGTACTTC
cdr3_aa: CASSPDFQETQYF

clone_size: NA
v_call: TRBV5-1
d_call: NA
j_call: TRBJ1-2
cdr3_nt: TGCGCCAGCAGCTTGGAGGTCTCCAGTGGCTACACCTTC
cdr3_aa: CASSLEVSSGYTF

clone_size: NA
v_call: TRBV7-2
d_call: NA
j_call: TRBJ2-7
cdr3_nt: TGTGCCAGCAGCTCCCGCGGGGGACAGGTGAACTACGAGCAGTACTTC
cdr3_aa: CASSSRGGQVNYEQYF

clone_size: NA
v_call: TRBV11-1
d_call: NA
j_call: TRBJ2-3
cdr3_nt: TGTGCCAGCAGCCTCGGGGAGGTCACAGATACGCAGTATTTT
cdr3_aa: CASSLGEVTDTQYF

clone_size: NA
v_call: TRBV20-1
d_call: NA
j_call: TRBJ2-3
cdr3_nt: TGCAGTGCTAGAGATCGGGGGCTTGAGTATTTT
cdr3_aa: CSARDRGLEYF

clone_size: NA
v_call: TRBV7-9
d_call: NA
j_call: TRBJ2-7
cdr3_nt: TGTGCGATGGTCGACAGGTGGTCGGACGAGCAGTACTTC
cdr3_aa: CAMVDRWSDEQYF